Shown below are 3 T cell receptor beta chains from a single sample sequenced in a study of blood T cells in healthy people across ages (dated by TCRdb to between 2014 and 2017). The library was generated by 5' RACE. Sequencing took place on an Illumina HiSeq 2500. The second PCR ran for about 6 to 12 cycles and used a J-beta primer mix along with a sample-barcoded 5' primer. The raw public data were reprocessed by TCRdb itself: fastp quality trimming at Q25, MiXCR clonotype calling, in-frame beta chains only. Entries are consolidated by CDR3 protein sequence, retaining the most common genes and DNA. This sample comprises 550,000 to 800,000 distinct CDR3 sequences, roughly 30% of them detected only once. In total, the top ten clones hold 15% of the sample. Source material: blood. These receptors originate from a woman of 80 years or more in good health. Donor details come from another sample of the same person, matched by shared clones.

This clonotype was seen ten or more times. V gene TRBV5-1 combines with J gene TRBJ2-7; 11 positions match TRBD1. In germline, CDR1 is SGHRS, CDR2 YFSETQ. V dropped 2 bases and J dropped 1; count of bases not matched to a gene: 2. The CDR3 is 15 amino acids. CDR3 in DNA: TGCGCCAGCAGCTTCCGGGACAGGGGGTCCTACGAGCAGTACTTC. Protein sequence: CASSFRDRGSYEQYF.

The chain uses TRBV6-1 and TRBJ2-3; D is possibly TRBD1 (7 bases). Germline V gene sequence: CDR1 MNHNS, CDR2 SASEGT. The CDR3 covers 18 residues. The V end was cut by 6 bases, the J end by 6 bases, with 28 bases between. The CDR3 DNA reads TGTGCCAGCAGCCATCGGGTTGGAGCAGGGGGGAACATGGATACGCAGTATTTT. Encoded protein: CASSHRVGAGGNMDTQYF.

This clonotype has a count of ten or more. CDR3 amino acids: CASSQDLTARSYEQYF. CDR3 sequence (DNA): TGCGCCAGCAGCCAAGATCTAACAGCAAGGTCCTACGAGCAGTACTTC. The gene calls are TRBV4-1 and TRBJ2-7; D not certain. V was shortened by 0 bases and J by 1 base, with 13 bases between the two germline ends. This CDR3 is 16 amino acids long. CDR1 is MGHRA, CDR2 YSYEKL, per germline.